This T cell receptor beta chain was recorded in a study of immune evolution from preneoplasia to lung adenocarcinoma. V was pared by 4 bases and J by 6 bases, with 12 bases between. CDR1 is GTSNPN, CDR2 SVGIG, per germline (reference sequence). The CDR3 has 13 amino acids. The data were produced by immunoSEQ multiplex PCR, yet TCRdb's version contains in-frame clones alone and is incomplete. The repertoire consists of thousands of clones, with roughly 81% occurring once and the leading ten covering 5.9%. This clone appeared a few times. The chain combines TRBV30 with TRBJ1-4; TRBD1 might be the D (5 bases). The sample comprised FFPE invasive lung adenocarcinoma tissue. The sequence was collected from a person between 50 and 60 years old with lung adenocarcinoma. CDR3 loop: CAWNGGYDEKLFF. CDR3 DNA: TGTGCCTGGAATGGGGGATATGATGAAAAACTGTTTTTT.